The sequence of this TCR beta chain was determined in a study of technical replicates of blood from a handful of donors. Profiled with immunoSEQ multiplex PCR; TCRdb holds only in-frame clones, not every one. The table lists tens of thousands of clones, just under 97% of them singletons. The sequencing input was T cells isolated from PBMCs. This sequence originates from a human donor in good health.

This CDR3 reads CAWSLTAGVYEQYF. CDR3 bases: TGTGCCTGGAGTTTGACAGCGGGGGTTTACGAGCAGTACTTC. The chain carries TRBV30 and TRBJ2-7; 8 positions agree with TRBD2. This CDR3 contains 14 residues. V trimming: 2 bases; J trimming: 4 bases; junction bases outside the gene matches: 7. In germline, CDR1 is GTSNPN, CDR2 SVGIG (reference sequence).